This T cell receptor (beta chain) was captured by sequencing in a study of tumor T cells in aggressive B-cell lymphoma. The assay was immunoSEQ multiplex PCR, and TCRdb's table has in-frame clones only and misses some. The sample lists fewer than 7,000 clones; 87% were seen once. CDR3 length: 13 amino acids. CDR1 is SGHRS, CDR2 YFSETQ, per germline. The ends were cut back, 7 bases at V and 2 bases at J, with 13 bases in the middle. This sequence was found in an adult with diffuse large B cell lymphoma. This chain uses TRBV5-1 with TRBJ2-7, with D hard to call. What was sequenced was tumor tissue. CDR3 in amino acids: CASAFGGAYEQYF. The CDR3 nucleotides read TGCGCCAGCGCTTTCGGCGGAGCCTACGAGCAGTACTTC.